These 18 T cell receptor beta chains were all obtained from the same sample, sequenced in a study of early stage breast cancer tumors. Using immunoSEQ multiplex PCR, the repertoire was profiled, and TCRdb retains in-frame clones only, with some absent. Among 20,000 to 30,000 clones listed, about 67% were seen once. Sequencing was performed on breast tumor tissue. Receptors were obtained from a person in their sixties or seventies with breast cancer.

The chain joins TRBV6-5 to TRBJ1-5; 9 bases map to TRBD1. The CDR3 loop spans 15 amino acids. Per germline, CDR1 MNHEY and CDR2 SVGAGI. V lost 2 bases to trimming and J lost 1 base; unmatched junction nucleotides: 0. The CDR3: CASSYGQGSNQPQHF. The CDR3 nucleotides read TGTGCCAGCAGTTACGGACAGGGGAGCAATCAGCCCCAGCATTTT.

J is TRBJ2-1 and V is TRBV11-2; no reliable D call. Germline-derived CDR1 and CDR2 are SGHAT and FQNNGV. V gave up 3 bases and J gave up 4 bases, with 7 bases separating them. The CDR3 consists of 13 residues. The CDR3 protein is CASSFEQYNEQFF. Written as DNA, the CDR3 is TGTGCCAGCAGCTTCGAACAATACAATGAGCAGTTCTTC. Using reference TRBV11-2 and TRBJ2-1 for the parts outside the CDR3, the full variable domain is EAGVAQSPRYKIIEKRQSVAFWCNPISGHATLYWYQQILGQGPKLLIQFQNNGVVDDSQLPKDRFSAERLKGVDSTLKIQPAKLEDSAVYLCASSFEQYNEQFFGPGTRLTVL.

The V gene is TRBV5-4, the J gene TRBJ2-1; D call uncertain. Trimming left V 5 bases short and J 0 bases short, with 12 bases between. Germline values: CDR1 SGHNT, CDR2 YYREEE (reference sequence). This CDR3 has 15 residues. CDR3 nucleotide sequence: TGTGCCAGCAGACCAGGTTTCCCCTCCTACAATGAGCAGTTCTTC. Protein product: CASRPGFPSYNEQFF.

The rearrangement uses TRBV2 and TRBJ2-7; possible D gene TRBD2, 6 bases. Germline V CDR1 and CDR2: SNHLY, FYNNEI. Trimming took off 8 bases at V and 9 bases at J, with 17 bases between the two ends. This CDR3 is built from 12 residues. CDR3 bases: TGTGCCAGCGCGGGACCCTCCTTTGGGCAGTACTTC. As protein: CASAGPSFGQYF.

This clone was recorded a few times. The chain carries TRBV2 and TRBJ2-1; 10 bases align to TRBD2. The germline CDR1 and CDR2 sequences are SNHLY and FYNNEI. This CDR3 has 14 amino acids. The trim removed 8 bases at V and 5 bases at J, leaving 6 bases unmatched. CDR3 amino acids: CASAGTSENNEQFF. The CDR3, as DNA: TGTGCCAGCGCCGGGACTAGCGAGAACAATGAGCAGTTCTTC.

The chain links TRBV5-1 to TRBJ1-1; D is possibly TRBD1 (5 bases). Germline assignment: CDR1 SGHRS and CDR2 YFSETQ. This CDR3 is built from 15 residues. V was clipped by 0 bases and J by 5 bases, with 14 bases between them. The CDR3 sequence is CASSLEGAWKTEAFF. CDR3 sequence (DNA): TGCGCCAGCAGCTTGGAAGGGGCGTGGAAAACTGAAGCTTTCTTT.

V and J are TRBV7-8 and TRBJ2-1; D is perhaps TRBD2 (6 bases). Trimming pared 6 bases from V and 6 bases from J, leaving 15 bases between. CDR1 and CDR2 (germline): SGHVS, FQNEAQ. The CDR3 consists of 14 residues. CDR3 amino acids: CASRDAKAGNEQFF. The CDR3 DNA follows: TGTGCCAGCAGAGATGCTAAAGCGGGCAATGAGCAGTTCTTC.

The DNA of the CDR3 is TGCGCCAGCAGCCCATACTATGGGAGGACCAAAAACATTCAGTACTTC. Translating it yields CASSPYYGRTKNIQYF. The chain joins TRBV4-1 to TRBJ2-4, with TRBD2 as a possible D gene (6 bases). V gave up 4 bases and J gave up 2 bases, with 15 bases separating them. CDR1 and CDR2 from the germline V gene are MGHRA and YSYEKL. CDR3 length: 16 residues.

This clone has just a few counts. The chain has TRBV29-1 and TRBJ2-5, with D perhaps TRBD1 (5 bases). This CDR3 spans 13 amino acids. The germline V and J ends were trimmed by 7 bases and 1 base, with 13 bases remaining between them. The germline V gene has CDR1 SQVTM and CDR2 ANQGSEA. CDR3 DNA: TGCAGCGCAACTTCCGACAGCCAAGAGACCCAGTACTTC. This gives the protein CSATSDSQETQYF.

The chain has TRBV6-6 and TRBJ2-5; maybe TRBD2 (6 bases). Trimming left V 1 base short and J 3 bases short, with 15 bases between. Germline V gene data show CDR1 as MNHNY and CDR2 as SVGAGI (reference sequence). The CDR3 totals 16 residues. This chain's CDR3 is CASSYWGDGPKETQYF. CDR3 bases: TGTGCCAGCAGTTACTGGGGGGACGGACCTAAAGAGACCCAGTACTTC.

This chain connects TRBV7-9 to TRBJ1-1; TRBD1 matches 8 bases. From germline, CDR1 is SEHNR and CDR2 FQNEAQ (reference sequence). Germline trimming cut 2 bases from V and 4 bases from J; bases unmatched to any gene: 3. The CDR3 totals 14 residues. CDR3 bases: TGTGCCAGCAGCTTACTGGACAGGGCCACTGAAGCTTTCTTT. Protein: CASSLLDRATEAFF.

The V call is TRBV18, the J call TRBJ1-4; tentative D call: TRBD1 (6 bases). CDR1 is KGHSH, CDR2 LQKENI, per germline. The CDR3 extends over 15 amino acids. Trimming cost V 5 bases and J 7 bases, with 17 bases left between them. CDR3 loop: CASSFQDSWREKLFF. CDR3 bases: TGTGCCAGCTCATTTCAGGACAGCTGGCGTGAAAAACTGTTTTTT.

The chain is built from TRBV5-1 and TRBJ2-1, with unresolved D. V was shortened by 3 bases and J by 4 bases, with 14 bases between the two germline ends. Per the germline V gene, CDR1 is SGHRS and CDR2 is YFSETQ. The CDR3 loop spans 15 amino acids. The CDR3 region has the DNA TGCGCCAGCAGCTCCCCTACCTCGAGTTACAATGAGCAGTTCTTC. Protein sequence: CASSSPTSSYNEQFF.

The V and J genes are TRBV15 and TRBJ2-1, with 7 bases lining up with TRBD2. Germline V gene data show CDR1 as LNHNV and CDR2 as YYDKDF (reference sequence). V was pared by 8 bases and J by 9 bases, with 10 bases of the junction left unmatched. The length of the CDR3 is 13 residues. DNA of the CDR3: TGTGCCACCTCGACCAGGGAGGGGATTGAGCAGTTCTTC. Protein sequence: CATSTREGIEQFF.

On this clone: It differs at one base from a far larger clone, so likely a read error. The genes are TRBV5-4 and TRBJ2-6, with TRBD1 matching over 8 bases. Per germline, CDR1 SGHNT and CDR2 YYREEE (reference sequence). The V and J ends lost 3 bases and 2 bases, in that order; junction bases with no gene match: 4. The CDR3 spans 16 residues. The CDR3 DNA follows: TGTGCCAGCAGCTACAGACAGGGGACTGGGGCCAACGTCCTGACTTTC. The encoded protein is CASSYRQGTGANVLTF.

The chain uses TRBV19 and TRBJ2-5, with 7 bases lining up with TRBD1. J was trimmed by 5 bases and V by 4 bases; bases with no gene match: 7. The CDR3 extends over 14 amino acids. Germline V gene data show CDR1 as LNHDA and CDR2 as SQIVND (reference sequence). The CDR3 DNA follows: TGTGCCAGTAGTAACAACAGGGGACGCGAGACCCAGTACTTC. It yields the protein CASSNNRGRETQYF.

A few counts support this clone. This chain joins TRBV4-1 and TRBJ1-5, with D unresolved. There are 17 residues in the CDR3. The germline V and J ends were trimmed by 0 bases and 0 bases, with 12 bases remaining between them. CDR1 and CDR2 from the germline V gene are MGHRA and YSYEKL. The CDR3 sequence is CASSQDSGSSSNQPQHF. CDR3 sequence (DNA): TGCGCCAGCAGCCAAGATTCGGGAAGCTCTAGCAATCAGCCCCAGCATTTT.

The chain joins TRBV6-6 to TRBJ2-7, with TRBD1 as a possible D gene (6 bases). V lost 5 bases and J 2 bases, leaving 16 bases between the germline ends. Germline V gene data show CDR1 as MNHNY and CDR2 as SVGAGI (reference sequence). The CDR3 extends over 15 amino acids. The CDR3 is CASSGQDRTPYEQYF. As DNA, the CDR3 is TGTGCCAGCAGTGGCCAAGACAGGACCCCCTACGAGCAGTACTTC.